The 5 T cell receptor beta chains reported below all come from one sample, sequenced in a study of control samples from healthy donors and cancer patients. Sequencing was performed with immunoSEQ multiplex PCR; in TCRdb, only in-frame clones are kept and a portion is missing. The table shows some 89,000 clones, with 85% occurring only once. Sequencing input: blood. The source is a woman in her thirties or forties in good health.

The V call is TRBV7-8, the J call TRBJ2-3; D is uncertain. The CDR3 covers 13 residues. The V and J ends lost 2 bases and 6 bases respectively, with 9 bases between them. Germline values: CDR1 SGHVS, CDR2 FQNEAQ. The CDR3 sequence is CASSLRLEDTQYF. The CDR3 coding sequence is TGTGCCAGCAGCTTAAGGCTAGAGGATACGCAGTATTTT.

This chain connects TRBV7-2 to TRBJ1-1; no firm D call. Per the germline V gene, CDR1 is SGHTA and CDR2 is FQGNSA. Trimming took off 3 bases at V and 2 bases at J, with 7 bases between the two ends. CDR3 length: 13 amino acids. CDR3 coding DNA: TGTGCCAGCAGCTTCATCAGAAACACTGAAGCTTTCTTT. Translated, it gives CASSFIRNTEAFF.

V usage is TRBV10-1 and J usage is TRBJ1-2, with unresolved D. V gave up 6 bases and J gave up 8 bases, with 22 bases separating them. Germline values: CDR1 WNHNN, CDR2 SYGVQD (reference sequence). This CDR3 is 15 amino acids long. CDR3 in amino acids: CASRGIQGQAEGYTF. The CDR3 DNA reads TGCGCCAGCAGGGGTATACAAGGGCAGGCGGAAGGCTACACCTTC.

The rearrangement joins TRBV5-4 to TRBJ1-5; D might be TRBD1 (6 bases). Trimming removed 4 bases from V and 1 base from J, with 18 bases in between. The germline V gene encodes CDR1 SGHNT and CDR2 YYREEE (reference sequence). The CDR3 is 17 amino acids. Here the CDR3 DNA reads TGTGCCAGCAGCCCGGGGCCCCCAGGGGCGAGCAATCAGCCCCAGCATTTT. It is translated as CASSPGPPGASNQPQHF.

The J gene is TRBJ1-2, the V gene TRBV12-3 or TRBV12-4; D is possibly TRBD1 (5 bases). Between the trimmed V and J ends, which lost 3 bases and 6 bases, there was a span of 11 bases. CDR3 size: 13 residues. The CDR3 is CASSFGGEDGYTF. The CDR3 DNA reads as TGTGCCAGCAGTTTTGGAGGGGAGGATGGCTACACCTTC.